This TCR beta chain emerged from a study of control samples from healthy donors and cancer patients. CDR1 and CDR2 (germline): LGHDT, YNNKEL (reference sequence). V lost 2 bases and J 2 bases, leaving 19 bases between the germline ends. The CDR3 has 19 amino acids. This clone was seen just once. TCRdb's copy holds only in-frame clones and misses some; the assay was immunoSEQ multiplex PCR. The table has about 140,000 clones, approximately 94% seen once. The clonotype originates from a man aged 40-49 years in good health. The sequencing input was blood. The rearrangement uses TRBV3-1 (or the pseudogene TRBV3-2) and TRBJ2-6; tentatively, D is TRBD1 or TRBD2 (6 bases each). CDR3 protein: CASSQIWGPGATGANVLTF. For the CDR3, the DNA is TGTGCCAGCAGCCAAATTTGGGGCCCGGGGGCAACTGGGGCCAACGTCCTGACTTTC.